One sample yielded the 14 T cell receptor beta chains listed below, sequenced in a study of blood T cell repertoires in COVID-19. The method was immunoSEQ multiplex PCR; TCRdb's version includes in-frame clones alone and lacks a portion of them. Among about 140,000 clones listed, 60% to 80% were seen once. The sequenced sample consisted of peripheral blood. These receptors came from a woman aged 50 to 60 with active or convalescent COVID-19.

The chain recombines TRBV7-2 with TRBJ1-2; D is unresolved. The length of the CDR3 is 11 residues. CDR1 SGHTA and CDR2 FQGNSA come from the germline V gene. With 5 bases removed from V and 8 bases from J, the gap between germline ends came to 9 bases. The CDR3, as DNA: TGTGCCAGCAGCGACACGGTCGGCTACACCTTC. Residues: CASSDTVGYTF.

About this clone: The same CDR3 also results from other DNA sequences found in this sample. CDR3 nucleotide sequence: TGTGCCAGTAGCAGCACTAGGAACACTGAAGCTTTCTTT. The encoded protein is CASSSTRNTEAFF. This chain uses TRBV19 with TRBJ1-1; the D is unclear. The CDR3 has 13 amino acids. Trimming removed 6 bases at V and 1 base at J, with 9 bases between. Germline V gene sequence: CDR1 LNHDA, CDR2 SQIVND (reference sequence).

The chain combines TRBV2 with TRBJ2-7; 11 nucleotides match TRBD2. The germline V gene has CDR1 SNHLY and CDR2 FYNNEI. The CDR3 runs 15 residues. Trimming at V came to 6 bases and at J to 0 bases, leaving 4 bases not matched to a gene. CDR3 protein: CASRPGLAGSYEQYF. Written as DNA, the CDR3 is TGTGCCAGCAGACCCGGACTAGCGGGCTCCTACGAGCAGTACTTC.

The chain uses TRBV27 and TRBJ1-2; TRBD1 matches at 9 bases. This CDR3 spans 15 amino acids. The J segment lost 7 bases and the V segment lost 5 bases, leaving 11 bases of the junction unmatched. Per germline, CDR1 MNHEY and CDR2 SMNVEV (reference sequence). In DNA form, the CDR3 reads TGTGCCAGCAGTCTCCGTGAGACAGGGGGTGGTGGCTACACCTTC. This translates into CASSLRETGGGGYTF.

J is TRBJ2-7 and V is TRBV28, with 8 positions matching TRBD1. CDR3 size: 15 residues. V lost 7 bases, J lost 0 bases, and 8 bases stayed unmatched. CDR1 and CDR2 from the germline V gene are MDHEN and SYDVKM. The CDR3 spells CASISTGQDSYEQYF. In DNA, the CDR3 is TGTGCCAGCATTTCGACGGGACAGGACTCCTACGAGCAGTACTTC.

The V gene is TRBV11-2, the J gene TRBJ1-1; 7 nucleotides line up with TRBD1. CDR3 length: 15 amino acids. The V gene end was trimmed by 3 bases and the J gene end by 4 bases; junction bases not matched to a gene: 8. CDR1 and CDR2 (germline): SGHAT, FQNNGV. The CDR3 DNA follows: TGTGCCAGCAGCTTTTGGAACAGGGGAGGCACTGAAGCTTTCTTT. It is translated as CASSFWNRGGTEAFF.

The J gene is TRBJ1-1, the V gene TRBV18, with a tentative D call TRBD1 (6 bases). Trimming stripped 6 bases from V and 1 base from J, with 12 bases between. Germline V CDR1 and CDR2: KGHSH, LQKENI. The CDR3 covers 14 residues. CDR3 DNA: TGTGCCAGCTCCGCGGCAGGGGCGAACACTGAAGCTTTCTTT. Its protein is CASSAAGANTEAFF.

The V call is TRBV7-2, the J call TRBJ2-3; perhaps TRBD1 as D (6 bases). Germline V lookup: CDR1 SGHTA, CDR2 FQGNSA. Trimming took off 3 bases at V and 0 bases at J, with 16 bases between the two ends. The CDR3 consists of 17 residues. The CDR3 is CASSFIRGIHSTDTQYF. CDR3 nucleotides: TGTGCCAGCAGCTTTATCAGGGGAATCCATAGCACAGATACGCAGTATTTT.

The rearrangement joins TRBV25-1 to TRBJ1-1; a weak D match, TRBD1 (5 bases). Germline-derived CDR1 and CDR2 are MGHDK and SYGVNS. There are 13 residues in the CDR3. Trimming cost V 7 bases and J 5 bases, with 14 bases left between them. CDR3 nucleotides: TGTGCCAGCATGGGAGGGGCCGTAACTGAAGCTTTCTTT. This translates into CASMGGAVTEAFF.

The CDR3 loop reads CALPPGAAGGRGGELFF. Here the CDR3 DNA reads TGTGCCCTCCCGCCGGGGGCGGCGGGGGGGCGTGGCGGGGAGCTGTTTTTT. V is TRBV19 and J is TRBJ2-2, with 9 positions matching TRBD2. Germline V gene data show CDR1 as LNHDA and CDR2 as SQIVND (reference sequence). There are 17 residues in the CDR3. V gave up 11 bases and J gave up 7 bases; unmatched junction bases: 20.

The gene calls are TRBV28 and TRBJ1-2; D is ambiguous. The CDR3 spans 15 residues. Deletions cut 8 bases from V and 1 base from J, with 17 bases between. Germline V CDR1 and CDR2: MDHEN, SYDVKM. CDR3 protein: CASERAGGLNYGYTF. For the CDR3, the DNA is TGTGCCAGCGAGCGCGCGGGTGGCCTTAACTATGGCTACACCTTC.

This chain joins TRBV5-6 and TRBJ1-2; 12 positions match TRBD1. The V segment lost 5 bases and the J segment 3 bases; nucleotides outside the gene matches: 8. Germline lookup yields CDR1 SGHDT and CDR2 YYEEEE. The length of the CDR3 is 16 residues. The CDR3 loop reads CASSLGDRGHDYGYTF. In DNA form, the CDR3 reads TGTGCCAGCAGTTTAGGGGACAGGGGGCATGACTATGGCTACACCTTC. Full variable domain (remainder filled in from reference TRBV5-6 and TRBJ1-2): DAGVTQSPTHLIKTRGQQVTLRCSPKSGHDTVSWYQQALGQGPQFIFQYYEEEERQRGNFPDRFSGHQFPNYSSELNVNALLLGDSALYLCASSLGDRGHDYGYTFGSGTRLTVV.

The genes are TRBV30 and TRBJ2-7; tentatively, D is TRBD1 (6 bases). Looked up from germline, CDR1 is GTSNPN and CDR2 is SVGIG (reference sequence). CDR3 length: 14 amino acids. V gave up 1 base and J gave up 2 bases, with 12 bases separating them. The CDR3 region has the DNA TGTGCCTGGAGTGGGTCAGGGGCAACCTACGAGCAGTACTTC. Translation gives CAWSGSGATYEQYF. The full variable domain, with the rest looked up from reference TRBV30 and TRBJ2-7, is SQTIHQWPATLVQPVGSPLSLECTVEGTSNPNLYWYRQAAGRGLQLLFYSVGIGQISSEVPQNLSASRPQDRQFILSSKKLLLSDSGFYLCAWSGSGATYEQYFGPGTRLTVT.

The chain recombines TRBV7-2 with TRBJ2-3, with D maybe TRBD1 (6 bases). CDR3 length: 17 residues. V gave up 2 bases and J gave up 2 bases, with 17 bases separating them. CDR1 and CDR2 from the germline V gene are SGHTA and FQGNSA. The chain's CDR3 is CASSLMGTLSHTDTQYF. The CDR3 DNA follows: TGTGCCAGCAGCTTAATGGGGACATTAAGTCACACAGATACGCAGTATTTT.